Listed below are T cell receptor beta chains from one sample, sequenced in a study of breast tumors, draining lymph nodes, adjacent tissues. TCRdb redid the calling of the multiplex PCR reads with MiXCR, one entry per CDR3 protein. The data contain some 110,000 distinct CDR3 sequences, roughly 33% of them singletons. The sequenced material came from axillary lymph node tissue. Receptors were obtained from a female donor with breast cancer. Some clones in this sample may be carry-over from other donors' samples. Both conserved end residues are part of each CDR3.

>TRBV12-3/TRBV12-4|TRBJ2-6
CASSPTPGTGSGANVLTF
>TRBV6-5|TRBJ1-3
CASSRSTGIGNTIYF
>TRBV10-1|TRBJ2-6
CASSEEGDRGSGANVLTF
>TRBV11-2|TRBJ1-2
CASNSDYGYTF
>TRBV14|TRBJ2-1
CASSPLGRDREIGEQFF
>TRBV20-1|TRBJ2-7
CSADPGLAVYEQYF
>TRBV30|TRBJ1-6
CAWSVLDSRYSPLHF
>TRBV6-4|TRBJ1-2
CASSDSRQGYYGYTF
>TRBV5-1|TRBJ2-7
CASSSVPGKLEQYF
>TRBV19|TRBJ1-4
CASSTDGRRNEKLFF
>TRBV11-2|TRBJ2-2
CASSPQVVGELFF
>TRBV9|TRBJ1-1
CASSDIRENTEAFF
>TRBV9|TRBJ1-1
CASSPQFGTGGIWNTEAFF
>TRBV6-2/TRBV6-3|TRBJ2-1
CASSYSTRGKGQFF
>TRBV7-8|TRBJ2-1
CASSVRLASGGVVNNEQFF
>TRBV10-1|TRBJ2-5
CASSDRGQETQYF
>TRBV19|TRBJ2-3
CASSSTGRGDTQYF
>TRBV6-4|TRBJ1-5
CACSGTGGVSYQPQHF
>TRBV25-1|TRBJ2-5
CASSARRGGGPPETQYF
>TRBV20-1|TRBJ2-7
CSARSWGYEQYF
>TRBV2|TRBJ1-4
CASTPGRVDEKLFF
>TRBV20-1|TRBJ2-5
CSAASGGSETQYF
>TRBV7-6|TRBJ2-1
CASSPGVGSYNEQFF
>TRBV29-1|TRBJ1-1
CSVPSGAQNTEAFF
>TRBV5-6|TRBJ2-2
CASRPLAGENTGELFF
>TRBV10-3|TRBJ2-1
CATTGGSYNEQFF
>TRBV7-2|TRBJ1-4
CASSSGQGVFKELFF
>TRBV20-1|TRBJ2-5
CSANQQGTQYF